The 17 T cell receptor beta chains in this list originate from one sample, sequenced in a study of T cell changes during pregnancy in multiple sclerosis. Sequencing was performed with immunoSEQ multiplex PCR; in TCRdb, only in-frame clones are kept and a portion is missing. Among roughly 30,000 clones listed, around 90% were seen once. Specimen: CD8+ T cells from peripheral blood mononuclear cells, collected in the first trimester of pregnancy. The receptor source for this set is a female donor with multiple sclerosis, enrolled in a pregnancy study.

The chain carries TRBV15 and TRBJ2-5; D possibly corresponds to TRBD2 (6 bases). This CDR3 contains 14 residues. Per the germline V gene, CDR1 is LNHNV and CDR2 is YYDKDF (reference sequence). Trimming removed 4 bases from V and 5 bases from J, with 14 bases in between. As DNA, the CDR3 is TGTGCCACCAGCAACCAGCGGGTGGGGGAGACCCAGTACTTC. Its protein product is CATSNQRVGETQYF. Variable domain in full (rest from reference TRBV15 and TRBJ2-5): DAMVIQNPRYQVTQFGKPVTLSCSQTLNHNVMYWYQQKSSQAPKLLFHYYDKDFNNEADTPDNFQSRRPNTSFCFLDIRSPGLGDTAMYLCATSNQRVGETQYFGPGTRLLVL.

This chain joins TRBV6-5 and TRBJ2-1, with D possibly matching TRBD1 (5 bases). The CDR3 runs to 15 residues. Trimming stripped 6 bases from V and 4 bases from J, with 16 bases between. CDR1 is MNHEY, CDR2 SVGAGI, per germline. The CDR3 region has the DNA TGTGCCAGCAGCTTGGGGCAGGGTAATTACAATGAGCAGTTCTTC. Residues: CASSLGQGNYNEQFF.

The chain employs TRBV5-1 and TRBJ1-1; D remains unclear. Germline loops: CDR1 SGHRS, CDR2 YFSETQ. V lost 0 bases and J 1 base, leaving 16 bases between the germline ends. The CDR3 spans 17 residues. CDR3 in DNA: TGCGCCAGCAGCTTGGAACCGCAAACCGGTCCGAACACTGAAGCTTTCTTT. Residues: CASSLEPQTGPNTEAFF.

The chain recombines TRBV19 with TRBJ2-3; a weak D match, TRBD1 (5 bases). There are 15 residues in the CDR3. Deletions cut 2 bases from V and 3 bases from J, with 12 bases between. CDR1 and CDR2 (germline): LNHDA, SQIVND (reference sequence). CDR3 DNA sequence: TGTGCCAGTAGTATACTCTCCCAGGGTACAGATACGCAGTATTTT. It codes for CASSILSQGTDTQYF.

The chain has TRBV27 and TRBJ1-1, with 7 bases that match TRBD1. CDR3 length: 14 residues. Unmatched junction bases numbered 8, after V lost 10 bases and J lost 0 bases. Germline CDR1 MNHEY, CDR2 SMNVEV (reference sequence). CDR3 DNA sequence: TGTGCCACCAAAGCAGGGGGTATGAACACTGAAGCTTTCTTT. The encoded protein is CATKAGGMNTEAFF.

This clone has just one count. The rearrangement joins TRBV5-4 to TRBJ2-4; TRBD2 matches at 7 bases. Trimming at V came to 2 bases and at J to 5 bases, leaving 7 bases not matched to a gene. The germline CDR1 and CDR2 sequences are SGHNT and YYREEE (reference sequence). The CDR3 is 15 amino acids. The DNA for the CDR3 is TGTGCCAGCAGCTTAAGGGTGGCGGGGGAAAACATTCAGTACTTC. Its protein product is CASSLRVAGENIQYF.

The V gene is TRBV19, the J gene TRBJ2-7, with D perhaps TRBD2 (5 bases). V lost 4 bases and J 3 bases, leaving 16 bases between the germline ends. In germline, CDR1 is LNHDA, CDR2 SQIVND (reference sequence). There are 15 residues in the CDR3. Here the CDR3 DNA reads TGTGCCAGTAGTACCTTGGGGAATAGCGACTACGAGCAGTACTTC. Protein product: CASSTLGNSDYEQYF.

The rearrangement links TRBV27 to TRBJ2-5; 10 nucleotides line up with TRBD1. The trim removed 5 bases at V and 12 bases at J, leaving 9 bases unmatched. The germline V gene encodes CDR1 MNHEY and CDR2 SMNVEV (reference sequence). The CDR3 runs to 13 residues. The CDR3 DNA reads TGTGCCAGCAGTACTGGGACAGGGGTTTTGAAGTACTTC. Protein product: CASSTGTGVLKYF.

V gene TRBV27 combines with J gene TRBJ2-1; 7 bases match TRBD1. CDR1 is MNHEY, CDR2 SMNVEV, per germline (reference sequence). V lost 8 bases to trimming and J lost 5 bases; unmatched junction nucleotides: 3. This CDR3 contains 12 residues. The CDR3 nucleotides are TGTGCCAGCCAGGGACAGCACAATGAGCAGTTCTTC. This translates into CASQGQHNEQFF.

By share, this clone ranks as medium-sized (0.01 to 0.1%). V and J are TRBV11-2 and TRBJ2-3; D is ambiguous. Between the trimmed V and J ends, which lost 3 bases and 4 bases, there was a span of 17 bases. Germline V gene sequence: CDR1 SGHAT, CDR2 FQNNGV. The CDR3 is made up of 16 amino acids. Here the CDR3 reads CASSLAYGGSSDTQYF. The CDR3 coding sequence is TGTGCCAGCAGCTTGGCTTACGGCGGCTCATCAGATACGCAGTATTTT.

This clone was detected once. V gene TRBV9 combines with J gene TRBJ1-1; D might be TRBD1 (5 bases). The V gene's germline CDR1 is SGDLS and CDR2 YYNGEE. Trimming cost V 6 bases and J 4 bases, with 10 bases left between them. The CDR3 length is 12 residues. CDR3 residues: CASTGTGTEAFF. CDR3 nucleotide sequence: TGTGCCAGCACCGGAACAGGCACTGAAGCTTTCTTT. The whole variable domain, filled in from reference TRBV9 and TRBJ1-1, reads DSGVTQTPKHLITATGQRVTLRCSPRSGDLSVYWYQQSLDQGLQFLIQYYNGEERAKGNILERFSAQQFPDLHSELNLSSLELGDSALYFCASTGTGTEAFFGQGTRLTVV.

V gene TRBV7-9 combines with J gene TRBJ1-1, with D perhaps TRBD1 (6 bases). Germline lookup yields CDR1 SEHNR and CDR2 FQNEAQ (reference sequence). Trimming took 8 bases from V and 0 from J, leaving 10 bases between them. The CDR3 has 13 residues. The CDR3 is CASWTALNTEAFF. The CDR3 nucleotides are TGTGCCAGCTGGACAGCACTGAACACTGAAGCTTTCTTT.

V and J are TRBV5-1 and TRBJ2-7; the match to TRBD2 covers 8 bases. There are 16 residues in the CDR3. The germline CDR1 and CDR2 sequences are SGHRS and YFSETQ. The V segment lost 0 bases and the J segment 0 bases; nucleotides outside the gene matches: 5. The CDR3 here is CASSLESSGSSYEQYF. The CDR3 nucleotides are TGCGCCAGCAGCTTGGAGTCTAGCGGGTCCTCCTACGAGCAGTACTTC.

This sequence joins TRBV25-1 and TRBJ1-2; D call uncertain. The CDR3 sequence is 18 residues long. Trimming pared 1 base from V and 2 bases from J, leaving 20 bases between. Germline loops: CDR1 MGHDK, CDR2 SYGVNS. The CDR3 loop reads CASSEFGVGSATNYGYTF. The CDR3, as DNA: TGTGCCAGCAGTGAATTCGGGGTGGGCAGCGCAACCAACTATGGCTACACCTTC.

Here the CDR3 DNA reads TGTGCCAGCAGTCCCCGCAGAGAGAGGGCTCTTGACTATGGCTACACCTTC. It codes for CASSPRRERALDYGYTF. The chain is built from TRBV2 and TRBJ1-2; D unclear. Trimming cost V 5 bases and J 3 bases, with 22 bases left between them. This CDR3 is 17 amino acids long. Per germline, CDR1 SNHLY and CDR2 FYNNEI.

A remark on this clone: This likely traces to a read error, being one base from a far larger clone. This chain uses TRBV6-5 with TRBJ1-1, with D possibly TRBD1 on 6 matching bases. The CDR3 sequence is 15 residues long. CDR1 is MNHEY and CDR2 is SVGAGI in the germline V gene. Trimming pared 2 bases from V and 4 bases from J, leaving 14 bases between. CDR3 sequence reads: CASSYQGRVGTEAFF. The CDR3 DNA sequence: TGTGCCAGCAGTTACCAGGGGAGGGTTGGCACTGAAGCTTTCTTT.

This clone was found a few times. V gene TRBV29-1 combines with J gene TRBJ2-7, with 11 nucleotides matching TRBD1. CDR3 length equals 13 residues. CDR1 is SQVTM and CDR2 is ANQGSEA in the germline V gene. V was clipped by 4 bases and J by 5 bases; unmatched bases: 4. The CDR3 protein is CSVVGTGGHEQYF. The CDR3 DNA follows: TGCAGCGTTGTTGGGACAGGGGGGCACGAGCAGTACTTC.